The 29 T cell receptor beta chains listed next were all sequenced from one sample in a study of identical twins. TCRdb used MiXCR to reprocess the 5' RACE reads, holding one entry per CDR3 protein. Of 350,000 to 500,000 distinct CDR3 sequences listed, around 20% were seen once; the top ten hold approximately 12%. The sequenced material came from naive T cells sorted from blood. The origin of the receptors is a man over 45 in good health.

This clonotype appeared a few times. The V call is TRBV12-3 or TRBV12-4, the J call TRBJ2-7; perhaps TRBD1 as D (5 bases). V lost 5 bases, J lost 4 bases, and 15 bases lay in between. The CDR3 runs to 14 residues. The CDR3 DNA reads TGTGCCAGCAGTCCGACAGTCCTCGGATACGAGCAGTACTTC. Its protein product is CASSPTVLGYEQYF.

The V gene is TRBV12-3 or TRBV12-4, the J gene TRBJ2-2; possibly TRBD1 for D (5 bases). V lost 1 base, J lost 5 bases, and 14 bases lay in between. This CDR3 has 16 amino acids. CDR3 sequence reads: CASSLEGAGITGELFF. The CDR3 nucleotides are TGTGCCAGCAGTTTAGAGGGCGCAGGGATAACCGGGGAGCTGTTTTTT.

This clonotype was seen a handful of times. The rearrangement uses TRBV20-1 and TRBJ2-3, with D possibly TRBD2 on 6 matching bases. CDR1 and CDR2 from the germline V gene are DFQATT and SNEGSKA (reference sequence). V was trimmed by 5 bases and J by 3 bases, leaving 15 bases between them. CDR3 length: 14 amino acids. CDR3 nucleotide sequence: TGCAGTGCTTTGGGGCGGGACGGGACAGATACGCAGTATTTT. Encoded protein: CSALGRDGTDTQYF.

This chain links TRBV11-2 with TRBJ1-4; 7 positions match TRBD1. This CDR3 region has 14 residues. V was pared by 5 bases and J by 8 bases, with 8 bases of the junction left unmatched. The germline CDR1 and CDR2 sequences are SGHAT and FQNNGV. The CDR3, as DNA: TGTGCCAGCAGCCCCGGGACAGTTGGAGAAAAACTGTTTTTT. Protein product: CASSPGTVGEKLFF. Drawing the rest from reference TRBV11-2 and TRBJ1-4, the complete variable domain is EAGVAQSPRYKIIEKRQSVAFWCNPISGHATLYWYQQILGQGPKLLIQFQNNGVVDDSQLPKDRFSAERLKGVDSTLKIQPAKLEDSAVYLCASSPGTVGEKLFFGSGTQLSVL.

The chain employs TRBV3-1 and TRBJ2-1, with TRBD2 matching 8 bases. The CDR3 runs 12 residues. In germline, CDR1 is LGHDT, CDR2 YNNKEL (reference sequence). V was pared by 10 bases and J by 7 bases, with 6 bases of the junction left unmatched. The CDR3 region has the DNA TGTGCCACCTCGACTAGCGCGAATGAGCAGTTCTTC. Its translation: CATSTSANEQFF.

There are many counts of this clonotype. V and J are TRBV20-1 and TRBJ2-7; D is perhaps TRBD1 or TRBD2 (5 bases each). CDR3 size: 13 residues. The germline V and J ends were trimmed by 4 bases and 2 bases, with 12 bases remaining between them. Germline-derived CDR1 and CDR2 are DFQATT and SNEGSKA (reference sequence). In nucleotides, the CDR3 is TGCAGTGCTACAGGGACGGAGACCTACGAGCAGTACTTC. This translates into CSATGTETYEQYF.

The chain uses TRBV6-5 and TRBJ1-5; TRBD1 aligns across 9 bases. The germline gives CDR1 MNHEY, CDR2 SVGAGI. Germline trimming cut 2 bases from V and 7 bases from J; bases unmatched to any gene: 9. This CDR3 contains 16 residues. DNA of the CDR3: TGTGCCAGCAGTTACCGGGGCAAGACAGGGGGACAGCCCCAGCATTTT. Amino acids: CASSYRGKTGGQPQHF.

This clonotype was observed many times. The rearrangement uses TRBV19 and TRBJ2-1; a possible D gene is TRBD2 (5 bases). Trimming cost V 5 bases and J 0 bases, with 11 bases left between them. The CDR3 has 15 amino acids. The germline CDR1 and CDR2 sequences are LNHDA and SQIVND (reference sequence). CDR3 nucleotide sequence: TGTGCCAGTAGTCTTAGCGCGAGCTCCTACAATGAGCAGTTCTTC. It translates to CASSLSASSYNEQFF.

Written as DNA, the CDR3 is TGTGCCTCCTCCGGGACAGAGAACACCGGGGAGCTGTTTTTT. Its translation: CASSGTENTGELFF. This sequence joins TRBV10-3 and TRBJ2-2; the match to TRBD1 covers 7 bases. The V gene end was trimmed by 11 bases and the J gene end by 1 base; junction bases not matched to a gene: 7. Germline V lookup: CDR1 ENHRY, CDR2 SYGVKD. This CDR3 comprises 14 residues.

This clonotype has a count of ten or more. The chain carries TRBV12-3 or TRBV12-4 and TRBJ2-2, with D possibly TRBD1 on 5 matching bases. The CDR3 has 14 residues. V lost 6 bases to trimming and J lost 5 bases, with 13 bases between them. Written as DNA, the CDR3 is TGTGCCAGCAGCTGGGGCGGTTGGACCGGGGAGCTGTTTTTT. It yields the protein CASSWGGWTGELFF.

This clonotype was observed a handful of times. The genes are TRBV28 and TRBJ1-5, with a possible D match to TRBD1 (5 bases). With 1 base removed from V and 4 bases from J, the gap between germline ends came to 8 bases. The germline V gene encodes CDR1 MDHEN and CDR2 SYDVKM. CDR3 size: 14 residues. The CDR3 loop reads CASSLFQGNQPQHF. The DNA for the CDR3 is TGTGCCAGCAGTTTATTTCAGGGAAATCAGCCCCAGCATTTT.

This clonotype was observed a handful of times. The rearrangement joins TRBV4-1 to TRBJ2-1; no clear D. Trimming cost V 2 bases and J 0 bases, with 11 bases left between them. CDR1 and CDR2 (germline): MGHRA, YSYEKL. CDR3 size: 16 residues. CDR3 residues: CASSQNRVGSYNEQFF. DNA for the CDR3: TGCGCCAGCAGCCAAAATCGGGTCGGCTCCTACAATGAGCAGTTCTTC.

The chain is built from TRBV15 and TRBJ1-1; the D gene is possibly TRBD1 (5 bases). Germline V lookup: CDR1 LNHNV, CDR2 YYDKDF (reference sequence). Trimming shortened V by 5 bases and J by 2 bases, and 15 bases separated the two germline ends. CDR3 length equals 15 residues. CDR3 loop: CATSGYDRLNTEAFF. The CDR3, as DNA: TGTGCCACCAGCGGATACGACAGACTCAACACTGAAGCTTTCTTT. The full variable domain, completed using reference TRBV15 and TRBJ1-1, is DAMVIQNPRYQVTQFGKPVTLSCSQTLNHNVMYWYQQKSSQAPKLLFHYYDKDFNNEADTPDNFQSRRPNTSFCFLDIRSPGLGDTAMYLCATSGYDRLNTEAFFGQGTRLTVV.

This clonotype was recorded many times. The DNA for the CDR3 is TGTGCCAGCAGCTTAGGAAGCGGGGGCTCCTACGAGCAGTACTTC. It encodes CASSLGSGGSYEQYF. This rearrangement joins TRBV7-2 to TRBJ2-7, with 8 bases aligning to TRBD2. The junction had 2 bases not matched to a gene; V was cut back by 1 base and J by 0 bases. Per germline, CDR1 SGHTA and CDR2 FQGNSA. The CDR3 loop spans 15 amino acids. The full variable domain, completed using reference TRBV7-2 and TRBJ2-7, is GAGVSQSPSNKVTEKGKDVELRCDPISGHTALYWYRQSLGQGLEFLIYFQGNSAPDKSGLPSDRFSAERTGGSVSTLTIQRTQQEDSAVYLCASSLGSGGSYEQYFGPGTRLTVT.

This clonotype was seen more than once but under ten times. The chain uses TRBV20-1 and TRBJ1-5; maybe TRBD1 (5 bases). CDR1 is DFQATT, CDR2 SNEGSKA, per germline (reference sequence). Trimming cost V 5 bases and J 0 bases, with 14 bases left between them. The CDR3 sequence is 15 residues long. CDR3 nucleotide sequence: TGCAGTGCTCCCACAGGACTACTTAGCAATCAGCCCCAGCATTTT. Encoded protein: CSAPTGLLSNQPQHF.

There are many counts of this clonotype. J is TRBJ2-7 and V is TRBV28, with 7 bases fitting TRBD1. The CDR3 sequence is 14 residues long. Germline V gene sequence: CDR1 MDHEN, CDR2 SYDVKM. The V and J ends lost 3 bases and 4 bases, in that order; junction bases with no gene match: 6. The CDR3 loop is CASSFSGGMYEQYF. The CDR3 DNA is TGTGCCAGCAGTTTTTCAGGGGGTATGTACGAGCAGTACTTC.

This clonotype showed up just a few times. This rearrangement joins TRBV9 to TRBJ2-7, with 9 bases lining up with TRBD2. Germline V gene lookup returns CDR1 SGDLS and CDR2 YYNGEE. The CDR3 loop spans 15 amino acids. V was clipped by 0 bases and J by 3 bases; unmatched bases: 4. The CDR3 sequence: CASSVGGSGSYEQYF. The CDR3 DNA sequence: TGTGCCAGCAGCGTAGGGGGTAGCGGGAGCTACGAGCAGTACTTC.

This clonotype occurred many times. DNA of the CDR3: TGCAGCGTTGGAAGAGAGACCCAGTACTTC. As protein: CSVGRETQYF. The chain links TRBV29-1 to TRBJ2-5; D gene ambiguous. The germline V gene encodes CDR1 SQVTM and CDR2 ANQGSEA. Trimming took 4 bases from V and 4 from J, leaving 4 bases between them. The CDR3 sequence is 10 residues long.

The CDR3 sequence: CASSFQSKTGTQYF. The CDR3 nucleotides are TGTGCCAGCAGTTTTCAATCCAAAACGGGGACCCAGTACTTC. The genes are TRBV12-3 or TRBV12-4 and TRBJ2-5; unclear D gene. Trimming cost V 3 bases and J 7 bases, with 15 bases left between them. The CDR3 consists of 14 residues.

This clonotype was detected only a few times. J is TRBJ2-3 and V is TRBV6-2 or TRBV6-3; the D is unclear. CDR1 is MNHEY, CDR2 SVGEGT, per germline. The ends were cut back, 5 bases at V and 0 bases at J, with 9 bases in the middle. There are 14 residues in the CDR3. In DNA form, the CDR3 reads TGTGCCAGCAGTCCCCTGGTCAGCACAGATACGCAGTATTTT. Protein: CASSPLVSTDTQYF.

The chain links TRBV5-1 to TRBJ2-1; 8 bases match TRBD2. Germline CDR1 and CDR2: SGHRS and YFSETQ. This CDR3 region has 12 residues. With V trimmed by 6 bases and J by 6 bases, 2 bases remained unmatched. The CDR3, as DNA: TGCGCCAGCACGGGGACTAGCAATGAGCAGTTCTTC. Its translation: CASTGTSNEQFF.

This clonotype appeared many times. The chain couples TRBV29-1 to TRBJ2-7; the match to TRBD2 covers 9 bases. This CDR3 has 14 amino acids. After removal of 4 bases from V and 5 bases from J, the junction contained 9 bases not matched to a gene. Germline lookup yields CDR1 SQVTM and CDR2 ANQGSEA. In nucleotides, the CDR3 is TGCAGCGTTGCCCCGCGGGAGGGGATTCACGAGCAGTACTTC. Protein sequence: CSVAPREGIHEQYF.

This clonotype has ten or more counts. The J gene is TRBJ2-1, the V gene TRBV20-1; no clear D gene. There are 12 residues in the CDR3. Trimming stripped 3 bases from V and 1 base from J, with 4 bases between. Germline CDR1 reads DFQATT; CDR2 reads SNEGSKA (reference sequence). CDR3 sequence: CSASPSYNEQFF. CDR3 nucleotide sequence: TGCAGTGCTAGTCCTTCCTACAATGAGCAGTTCTTC.

The V and J genes are TRBV12-3 or TRBV12-4 and TRBJ2-7, with D uncertain. CDR3 length equals 11 residues. V gave up 8 bases and J gave up 1 base, with 6 bases separating them. The DNA for the CDR3 is TGTGCCAGCGGGGTGTCCTACGAGCAGTACTTC. Protein product: CASGVSYEQYF.

The chain carries TRBV28 and TRBJ1-4; 7 nucleotides align to TRBD1. The length of the CDR3 is 16 residues. Germline-derived CDR1 and CDR2 are MDHEN and SYDVKM. Losses at the gene ends were 6 bases for V and 8 bases for J; bases not matched to a gene: 15. CDR3 residues: CASSLGGGASKEKLFF. The CDR3 DNA sequence: TGTGCCAGCAGCCTAGGGGGCGGGGCGAGTAAGGAAAAACTGTTTTTT.

This clonotype has at least ten counts. Germline and junction disagree at one end, which may indicate a read error. The chain joins TRBV30 to TRBJ2-1, with D possibly matching TRBD1 (6 bases). The CDR3 has 11 residues. Germline V lookup: CDR1 GTSNPN, CDR2 SVGIG (reference sequence). This CDR3 reads CAWSVGGTPLF. The CDR3 DNA is TGTGCCTGGAGTGTAGGTGGGACACCACTCTTC.

This clonotype was counted between two and nine times. V usage is TRBV28 and J usage is TRBJ2-4, with D possibly being TRBD1 or TRBD2 (5 bases each). Trimming shortened V by 2 bases and J by 7 bases, and 18 bases separated the two germline ends. The CDR3 consists of 16 residues. CDR1 and CDR2 from the germline V gene are MDHEN and SYDVKM. In DNA, the CDR3 is TGTGCCAGCAGTTTACCCATCCGGGACCTAGTCAACATTCAGTACTTC. Translation gives CASSLPIRDLVNIQYF.

This clonotype has a count of ten or more. The V and J genes are TRBV29-1 and TRBJ2-1; 9 bases align to TRBD2. The CDR3 spans 14 residues. The trim removed 8 bases at V and 1 base at J, leaving 6 bases unmatched. Per germline, CDR1 SQVTM and CDR2 ANQGSEA. The CDR3 is CSFSGSGSYNEQFF. In DNA form, the CDR3 reads TGCAGCTTTAGCGGGAGTGGTTCCTACAATGAGCAGTTCTTC.

This clonotype was found many times. The chain has TRBV7-3 and TRBJ2-1, with TRBD2 matching over 12 bases. Germline-derived CDR1 and CDR2 are SGHTA and FQGTGA. The ends lost 5 bases at V and 6 bases at J; junction bases unmatched: 5. The CDR3 loop spans 15 amino acids. The CDR3 spells CASSATSGSPNEQFF. CDR3 sequence (DNA): TGTGCCAGCAGCGCGACTAGCGGGAGCCCCAATGAGCAGTTCTTC.